Each of the 29 T cell receptor beta chains below was sequenced from the same sample in a study of response to subunit inactivated influenza vaccine. TCRdb analysed the RT-PCR reads with MiXCR anew, one entry per CDR3 protein. Among about 520,000 distinct CDR3 sequences listed, 25% were seen once. The material was CD4+ T cells sorted from PBMCs, obtained roughly 5 days after vaccination. The receptors derive from a man aged 45-65 years who received an inactivated influenza vaccine.

This chain links TRBV20-1 with TRBJ2-3; 12 positions agree with TRBD2. This CDR3 has 17 amino acids. Unmatched junction bases numbered 6, after V lost 0 bases and J lost 2 bases. Germline loops: CDR1 DFQATT, CDR2 SNEGSKA (reference sequence). CDR3 loop: CSARDLLAGGLTDTQYF. The CDR3 nucleotides are TGCAGTGCTAGAGATCTGCTAGCGGGGGGGCTCACAGATACGCAGTATTTT.

V gene TRBV7-2 combines with J gene TRBJ2-1; D gene ambiguous. The germline V gene encodes CDR1 SGHTA and CDR2 FQGNSA. The CDR3 sequence is 15 residues long. The ends were cut back, 2 bases at V and 3 bases at J, with 11 bases in the middle. CDR3 residues: CASSLWAEIYNEQFF. In DNA form, the CDR3 reads TGTGCCAGCAGCTTATGGGCGGAGATCTACAATGAGCAGTTCTTC.

The chain carries TRBV24-1 and TRBJ1-2, with D uncertain. The CDR3 is 13 residues long. Germline CDR1 KGHDR, CDR2 SFDVKD. V shed 5 bases and J shed 1 base, with 7 bases lying between them. CDR3 nucleotide sequence: TGTGCCACCAGTGTGGGAGGTAACTATGGCTACACCTTC. Translated, it gives CATSVGGNYGYTF.

This clonotype has more than one count but fewer than ten. The genes are TRBV2 and TRBJ1-5, with D uncertain. The CDR3 loop spans 13 amino acids. The germline V and J ends were trimmed by 1 base and 9 bases, with 10 bases remaining between them. Germline lookup yields CDR1 SNHLY and CDR2 FYNNEI. The CDR3 region has the DNA TGTGCCAGCAGTGAAGACGGGAGATTGCCCCAGCATTTT. This codes for CASSEDGRLPQHF.

J is TRBJ2-7 and V is TRBV3-1, with TRBD2 identical over 8 bases. The CDR3 spans 15 residues. With V trimmed by 0 bases and J by 6 bases, 7 bases remained unmatched. Looked up from germline, CDR1 is LGHDT and CDR2 is YNNKEL (reference sequence). CDR3 region: CASSQEPTSVFEQYF. Here the CDR3 DNA reads TGTGCCAGCAGCCAAGAACCGACTAGCGTCTTCGAGCAGTACTTC.

The rearrangement joins TRBV12-3 or TRBV12-4 to TRBJ2-3; 9 positions agree with TRBD1. V lost 4 bases, J lost 1 base, and 3 bases stayed unmatched. This CDR3 spans 15 amino acids. In DNA, the CDR3 is TGTGCCAGCAGTTGGGGACAGGGACGCACAGATACGCAGTATTTT. This translates into CASSWGQGRTDTQYF.

The chain couples TRBV29-1 to TRBJ1-1, with no clear D. Germline V gene sequence: CDR1 SQVTM, CDR2 ANQGSEA. CDR3 size: 13 residues. Trimming took off 3 bases at V and 4 bases at J, with 12 bases between the two ends. The CDR3 DNA sequence: TGCAGCGTTGAGTCGGGTTCGAGCACTGAAGCTTTCTTT. Translation: CSVESGSSTEAFF.

The chain carries TRBV6-1 and TRBJ2-5; 8 bases map to TRBD2. This CDR3 region has 15 residues. V lost 7 bases and J lost 4; bases outside the gene matches: 11. CDR1 is MNHNS and CDR2 is SASEGT in the germline V gene. The CDR3 spells CASTQLAGRGETQYF. CDR3 DNA sequence: TGTGCCAGCACCCAATTAGCGGGACGGGGAGAGACCCAGTACTTC.

This clonotype appeared a few times. This chain links TRBV20-1 with TRBJ1-3; TRBD1 agrees at 7 bases. Germline V lookup: CDR1 DFQATT, CDR2 SNEGSKA (reference sequence). J was trimmed by 2 bases and V by 3 bases; bases with no gene match: 4. The CDR3 loop spans 14 amino acids. The CDR3 reads CSASQGGPGNTIYF. In DNA, the CDR3 is TGCAGTGCTAGTCAGGGGGGACCTGGAAACACCATATATTTT.

This clonotype showed up just a few times. This chain uses TRBV29-1 with TRBJ2-3; maybe TRBD2 (6 bases). CDR1 and CDR2 from the germline V gene are SQVTM and ANQGSEA. V was clipped by 7 bases and J by 3 bases, with 23 bases between them. CDR3 length equals 16 residues. The CDR3 sequence is CSGSDPDYTLTDTQYF. Written as DNA, the CDR3 is TGCAGCGGGTCCGACCCGGACTACACCCTGACAGATACGCAGTATTTT.

This clonotype came up a few times. The genes are TRBV4-2 and TRBJ2-1, with D uncertain. Germline V CDR1 and CDR2: LGHNA, YNFKEQ. The CDR3 is 16 residues long. Trimming pared 3 bases from V and 0 bases from J, leaving 12 bases between. The CDR3 reads CASSHGGQSSYNEQFF. The DNA for the CDR3 is TGTGCCAGCAGCCACGGTGGTCAGAGCTCCTACAATGAGCAGTTCTTC.

This clonotype was seen a handful of times. The chain joins TRBV12-5 to TRBJ2-7; D gene ambiguous. The CDR3 sequence is 16 residues long. Trimming removed 0 bases at V and 0 bases at J, with 12 bases between. Germline V gene data show CDR1 as LGHNT and CDR2 as FRNRAP. CDR3 protein: CASGLVSMVSSYEQYF. DNA for the CDR3: TGTGCTAGTGGTTTGGTGTCTATGGTCAGCTCCTACGAGCAGTACTTC.

The chain uses TRBV24-1 and TRBJ2-3; D not resolved. V shed 7 bases and J shed 4 bases, with 11 bases lying between them. Germline lookup yields CDR1 KGHDR and CDR2 SFDVKD. The CDR3 spans 13 residues. CDR3 protein: CATRRADADTQYF. Here the CDR3 DNA reads TGTGCCACCAGACGCGCGGATGCAGATACGCAGTATTTT.

The rearrangement links TRBV6-1 to TRBJ2-1; tentatively, D is TRBD2 (6 bases). The V end was cut by 4 bases, the J end by 3 bases, with 13 bases between. Germline V lookup: CDR1 MNHNS, CDR2 SASEGT. This CDR3 has 15 residues. As DNA, the CDR3 is TGTGCCAGCAGTGTGGGAGGAACCTTCTACAATGAGCAGTTCTTC. This translates into CASSVGGTFYNEQFF.

This clonotype was found many times. The rearrangement uses TRBV12-3 or TRBV12-4 and TRBJ1-2; D is undetermined. CDR3 length: 12 residues. The V end was cut by 6 bases, the J end by 7 bases, with 12 bases between. This CDR3 is CASSPGRLGYTF. The DNA for the CDR3 is TGTGCCAGCAGCCCCGGGAGGCTTGGCTACACCTTC.

Note on this clonotype: A read error may account for a junction end that differs from germline. The chain has TRBV20-1 and TRBJ1-4; 7 bases line up with TRBD1. The CDR3 has 16 residues. Germline-derived CDR1 and CDR2 are DFQATT and SNEGSKA (reference sequence). The CDR3 is CSARDSGGPTNEKLFF. The CDR3 DNA is TGCAGTGCTAGAGATTCAGGGGGACCAACTAATGAAAAACTGTTTTTC.

The J gene is TRBJ2-5, the V gene TRBV10-3; D uncertain. The CDR3 runs to 13 residues. The germline CDR1 and CDR2 sequences are ENHRY and SYGVKD. V was cut by 4 bases and J by 3 bases, with 9 bases left in between. The CDR3 bases are TGTGCCATCAGTGGAAACAGAGAAGAGACCCAGTACTTC. It codes for CAISGNREETQYF.

This clonotype came up many times. The genes are TRBV12-3 or TRBV12-4 and TRBJ1-5, with 7 nucleotides matching TRBD1. J gave up 0 bases and V 6 bases, and 5 bases lay outside the gene matches. The CDR3 is made up of 15 amino acids. The CDR3 protein is CASSRGQSSNQPQHF. In nucleotides, the CDR3 is TGTGCCAGCAGCCGGGGACAGTCTAGCAATCAGCCCCAGCATTTT.

This clonotype was seen more than once but under ten times. The chain is built from TRBV12-3 or TRBV12-4 and TRBJ2-7; the match to TRBD1 covers 7 bases. With 7 bases clipped from V and 1 base from J, the junction kept 10 bases outside the gene matches. The length of the CDR3 is 15 residues. DNA for the CDR3: TGTGCCAGCACCCGCGGACAGGTAATTTCCTACGAGCAGTACTTC. It translates to CASTRGQVISYEQYF.

Only a few counts were recorded for this clonotype. J is TRBJ1-1 and V is TRBV12-3 or TRBV12-4; D may be TRBD1 (6 bases). V was clipped by 1 base and J by 1 base, with 13 bases between them. The CDR3 spans 16 residues. The CDR3 DNA reads as TGTGCCAGCAGTTTAGTAGGGGGGAGGAGGAACACTGAAGCTTTCTTT. It translates to CASSLVGGRRNTEAFF.

The rearrangement uses TRBV6-2 or TRBV6-3 and TRBJ2-7, with 9 nucleotides matching TRBD2. V trimming: 8 bases; J trimming: 3 bases; junction bases outside the gene matches: 11. The CDR3 consists of 15 residues. Germline assignment: CDR1 MNHEY and CDR2 SVGEGT. CDR3 residues: CASRRLADPIYEQYF. The CDR3 DNA reads as TGTGCCAGCCGAAGACTAGCGGATCCGATCTACGAGCAGTACTTC.

This clonotype appeared many times. V and J are TRBV29-1 and TRBJ2-2, with D possibly TRBD2 on 6 matching bases. V was shortened by 2 bases and J by 5 bases, with 9 bases between the two germline ends. This CDR3 is 13 amino acids long. CDR1 SQVTM and CDR2 ANQGSEA come from the germline V gene. CDR3 nucleotide sequence: TGCAGCGTTGAACGGGACTCAACCGGGGAGCTGTTTTTT. Encoded protein: CSVERDSTGELFF.

This chain joins TRBV6-1 and TRBJ2-5, with 8 bases identical to TRBD1. This CDR3 is 19 amino acids long. Germline values: CDR1 MNHNS, CDR2 SASEGT. With V trimmed by 5 bases and J by 6 bases, 23 bases remained unmatched. CDR3 bases: TGTGCCAGCAGTCAATCGCGAACCGGGACAGGACGAGTATTAAAGACCCAGTACTTC. Its protein is CASSQSRTGTGRVLKTQYF.

This clonotype was seen a few times. As DNA, the CDR3 is TGCGCCAGCAGCTTGGGGTCGGCAGGGGATGAGCAGTTCTTC. It specifies CASSLGSAGDEQFF. The chain is built from TRBV5-1 and TRBJ2-1, with a weak D call TRBD1 (6 bases). This CDR3 region has 14 residues. Germline CDR1 and CDR2: SGHRS and YFSETQ. Trimming took off 0 bases at V and 8 bases at J, with 12 bases between the two ends.

This clonotype was seen only a few times. The chain recombines TRBV28 with TRBJ2-5; 11 nucleotides align to TRBD2. CDR1 MDHEN and CDR2 SYDVKM come from the germline V gene. This CDR3 comprises 18 residues. With 7 bases clipped from V and 2 bases from J, the junction kept 15 bases outside the gene matches. The CDR3 DNA reads TGTGCCAGCAATCATGGGGCTAGCGGGGGGAGGTCACAAGAGACCCAGTACTTC. Its translation: CASNHGASGGRSQETQYF.

This clonotype was counted a few times. This rearrangement joins TRBV7-9 to TRBJ2-2; D is possibly TRBD1 (5 bases). The length of the CDR3 is 15 residues. V was trimmed by 1 base and J by 6 bases, leaving 12 bases between them. Germline CDR1 is SEHNR and CDR2 is FQNEAQ (reference sequence). The CDR3 loop reads CASSLGNRLSGELFF. CDR3 coding DNA: TGTGCCAGCAGCTTAGGCAACAGGCTGTCCGGGGAGCTGTTTTTT.

This clonotype was seen at least ten times. The V gene is TRBV20-1, the J gene TRBJ1-5; 7 positions agree with TRBD1. The CDR3 runs 16 residues. Germline lookup yields CDR1 DFQATT and CDR2 SNEGSKA (reference sequence). Germline trimming cut 0 bases from V and 1 base from J; bases unmatched to any gene: 6. Written as DNA, the CDR3 is TGCAGTGCTAGAGATTACAGGGGAACAAGCAATCAGCCCCAGCATTTT. As protein: CSARDYRGTSNQPQHF.

The CDR3 DNA reads TGTGCCAGCAGCCCTAAAAGCGGGGGAGGACCAGATACGCAGTATTTT. It is translated as CASSPKSGGGPDTQYF. The V call is TRBV7-2, the J call TRBJ2-3; 8 bases line up with TRBD2. J gave up 4 bases and V 5 bases, and 11 bases lay outside the gene matches. The germline CDR1 and CDR2 sequences are SGHTA and FQGNSA. The CDR3 consists of 16 residues.

The chain is built from TRBV7-2 and TRBJ2-6, with a tentative D call TRBD1 (6 bases). The CDR3 has 16 amino acids. Trimming took off 1 base at V and 0 bases at J, with 7 bases between the two ends. CDR1 is SGHTA, CDR2 FQGNSA, per germline. The CDR3 nucleotides read TGTGCCAGCAGCTTAGGGACAGTCTCTGGGGCCAACGTCCTGACTTTC. Its protein product is CASSLGTVSGANVLTF.